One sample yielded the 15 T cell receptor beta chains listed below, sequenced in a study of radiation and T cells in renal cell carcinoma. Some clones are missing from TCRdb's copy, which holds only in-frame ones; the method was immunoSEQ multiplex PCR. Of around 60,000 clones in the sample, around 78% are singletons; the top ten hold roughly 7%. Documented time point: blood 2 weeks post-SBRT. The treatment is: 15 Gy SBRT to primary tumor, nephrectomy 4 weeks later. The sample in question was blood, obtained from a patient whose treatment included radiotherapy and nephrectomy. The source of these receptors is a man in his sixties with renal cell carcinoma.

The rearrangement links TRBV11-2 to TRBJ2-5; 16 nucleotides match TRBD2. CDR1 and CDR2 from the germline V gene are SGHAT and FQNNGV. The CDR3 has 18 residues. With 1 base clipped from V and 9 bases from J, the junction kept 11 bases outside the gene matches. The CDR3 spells CASSLVGGTSGGAAPQYF. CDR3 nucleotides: TGTGCCAGCAGCTTAGTGGGAGGGACTAGCGGGGGGGCCGCGCCCCAGTACTTC. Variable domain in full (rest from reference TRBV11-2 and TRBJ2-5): EAGVAQSPRYKIIEKRQSVAFWCNPISGHATLYWYQQILGQGPKLLIQFQNNGVVDDSQLPKDRFSAERLKGVDSTLKIQPAKLEDSAVYLCASSLVGGTSGGAAPQYFGPGTRLLVL.

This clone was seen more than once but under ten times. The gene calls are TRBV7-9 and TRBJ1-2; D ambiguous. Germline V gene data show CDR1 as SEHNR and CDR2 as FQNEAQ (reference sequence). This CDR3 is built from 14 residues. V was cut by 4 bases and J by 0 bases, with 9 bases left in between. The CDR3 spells CASSYSRTNYGYTF. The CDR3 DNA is TGTGCCAGCAGCTACAGTCGGACTAACTATGGCTACACCTTC.

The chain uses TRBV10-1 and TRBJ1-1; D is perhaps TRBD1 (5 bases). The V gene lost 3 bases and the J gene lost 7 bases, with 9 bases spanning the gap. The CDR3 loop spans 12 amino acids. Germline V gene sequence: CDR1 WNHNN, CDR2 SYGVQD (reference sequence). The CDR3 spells CASSEGQGEAFF. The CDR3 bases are TGCGCCAGCAGTGAAGGGCAGGGTGAAGCTTTCTTT.

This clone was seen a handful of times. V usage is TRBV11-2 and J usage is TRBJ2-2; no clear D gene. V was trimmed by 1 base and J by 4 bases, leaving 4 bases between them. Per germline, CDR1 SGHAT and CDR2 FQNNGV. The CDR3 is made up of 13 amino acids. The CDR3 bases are TGTGCCAGCAGCTTAGTGAGCACCGGGGAGCTGTTTTTT. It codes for CASSLVSTGELFF.

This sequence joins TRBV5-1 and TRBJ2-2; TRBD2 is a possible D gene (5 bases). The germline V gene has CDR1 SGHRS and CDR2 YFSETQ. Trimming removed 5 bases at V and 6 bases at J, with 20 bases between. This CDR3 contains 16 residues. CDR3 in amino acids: CASSSKATSSPGELFF. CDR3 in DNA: TGCGCCAGCAGTTCCAAGGCAACTAGTAGTCCCGGGGAGCTGTTTTTT.

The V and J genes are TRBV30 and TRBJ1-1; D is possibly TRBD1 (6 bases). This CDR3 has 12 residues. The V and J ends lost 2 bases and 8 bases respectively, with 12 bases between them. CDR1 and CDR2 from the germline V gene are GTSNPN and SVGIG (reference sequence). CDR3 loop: CAWSWGQGEAFF. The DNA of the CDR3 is TGTGCCTGGAGTTGGGGGCAGGGGGAAGCTTTCTTT.

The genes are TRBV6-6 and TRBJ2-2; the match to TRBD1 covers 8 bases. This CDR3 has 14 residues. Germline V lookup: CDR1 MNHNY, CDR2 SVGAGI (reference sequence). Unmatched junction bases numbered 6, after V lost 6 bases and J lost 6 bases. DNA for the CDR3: TGTGCCAGCAGGGACAGGGATCTGGCCGGGGAGCTGTTTTTT. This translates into CASRDRDLAGELFF.

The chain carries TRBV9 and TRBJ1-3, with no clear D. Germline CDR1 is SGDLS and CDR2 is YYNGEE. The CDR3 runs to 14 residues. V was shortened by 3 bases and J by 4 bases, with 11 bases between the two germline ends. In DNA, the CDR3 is TGTGCCAGCAGCGCCGCCCCCGGGGGAAACACCATATATTTT. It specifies CASSAAPGGNTIYF.

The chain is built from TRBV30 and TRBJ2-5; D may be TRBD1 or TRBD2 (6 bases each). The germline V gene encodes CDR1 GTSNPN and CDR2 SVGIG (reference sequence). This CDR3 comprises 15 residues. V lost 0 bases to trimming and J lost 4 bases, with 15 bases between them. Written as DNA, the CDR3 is TGTGCCTGGAGTGTACCAGGAGGGGGGAGAGAGACCCAGTACTTC. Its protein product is CAWSVPGGGRETQYF.

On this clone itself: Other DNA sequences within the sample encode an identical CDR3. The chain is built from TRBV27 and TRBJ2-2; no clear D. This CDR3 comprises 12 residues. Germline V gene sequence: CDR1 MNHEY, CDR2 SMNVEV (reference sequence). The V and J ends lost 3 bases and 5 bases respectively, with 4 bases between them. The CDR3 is CASSFGTGELFF. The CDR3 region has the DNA TGTGCCAGCAGTTTTGGTACCGGGGAGCTGTTTTTT.

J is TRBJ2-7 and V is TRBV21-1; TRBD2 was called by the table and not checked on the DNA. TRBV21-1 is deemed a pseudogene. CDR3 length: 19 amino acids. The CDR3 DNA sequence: TGTGCCAGCAGCAAAGGGAATTCTAGCGGGAGGGCCCTGGGGTACGAGCAGTACGTC. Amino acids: CASSKGNSSGRALGYEQYV.

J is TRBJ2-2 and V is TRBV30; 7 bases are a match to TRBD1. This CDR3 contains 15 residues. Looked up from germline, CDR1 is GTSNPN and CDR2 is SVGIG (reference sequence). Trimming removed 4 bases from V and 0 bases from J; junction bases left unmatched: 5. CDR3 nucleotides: TGTGCCTGGACTTTGGGACAGTCGAACACCGGGGAGCTGTTTTTT. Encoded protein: CAWTLGQSNTGELFF.

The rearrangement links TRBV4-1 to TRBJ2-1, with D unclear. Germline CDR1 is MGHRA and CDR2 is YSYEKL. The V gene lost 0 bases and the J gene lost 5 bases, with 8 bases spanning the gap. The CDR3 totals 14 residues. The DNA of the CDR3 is TGCGCCAGCAGCCAAGACATGAGTAACAATGAGCAGTTCTTC. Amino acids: CASSQDMSNNEQFF.

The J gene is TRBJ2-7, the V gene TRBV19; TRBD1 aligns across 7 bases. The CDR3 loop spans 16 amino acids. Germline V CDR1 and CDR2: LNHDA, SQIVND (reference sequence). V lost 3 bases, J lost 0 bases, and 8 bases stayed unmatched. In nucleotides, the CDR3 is TGTGCCAGTAGTATCGCCCGAGGGGGCAGCTCCTACGAGCAGTACTTC. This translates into CASSIARGGSSYEQYF.

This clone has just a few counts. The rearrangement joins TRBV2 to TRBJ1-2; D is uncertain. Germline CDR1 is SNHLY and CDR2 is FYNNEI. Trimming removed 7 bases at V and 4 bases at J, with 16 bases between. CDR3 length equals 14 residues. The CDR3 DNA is TGTGCCAGCATCGATCAGGCCTGGGGCTATGGCTACACCTTC. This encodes CASIDQAWGYGYTF.